Below, 5 T cell receptor beta chains from the same sample are listed, as sequenced in a study of cytomegalovirus exposure and HLA in healthy donors. The PCR used 60 Vbeta and 13 Jbeta primers. TCRdb keeps only in-frame clones here, not all; method: immunoSEQ multiplex PCR. The sample lists more than 80,000 clones; around 86% were seen once. What was sequenced was PBMCs. Receptor source: a man aged 30 to 45 in good health and CMV-seropositive.

The chain links TRBV19 to TRBJ1-5, with a possible D match to TRBD1 (5 bases). CDR1 and CDR2 from the germline V gene are LNHDA and SQIVND (reference sequence). The CDR3 totals 15 residues. V was trimmed by 5 bases and J by 0 bases, leaving 11 bases between them. The CDR3 loop is CASSQQEISNQPQHF. The CDR3 DNA reads TGTGCCAGTAGTCAACAGGAAATTAGCAATCAGCCCCAGCATTTT.

The chain uses TRBV6-5 and TRBJ2-7; D not certain. The CDR3 loop spans 15 amino acids. Germline V lookup: CDR1 MNHEY, CDR2 SVGAGI. V lost 5 bases and J lost 2, with 16 bases in between. CDR3 DNA sequence: TGTGCCAGCAGTAGGAGCCCAATTGAAACCTACGAGCAGTACTTC. This encodes CASSRSPIETYEQYF.

V gene TRBV27 combines with J gene TRBJ1-6, with D possibly matching TRBD1 (6 bases). V was clipped by 4 bases and J by 0 bases, with 13 bases between them. The CDR3 runs to 17 residues. Germline values: CDR1 MNHEY, CDR2 SMNVEV (reference sequence). This chain's CDR3 is CASSSPTGSSYNSPLHF. CDR3 nucleotide sequence: TGTGCCAGCAGTTCACCTACAGGGAGCTCCTATAATTCACCCCTCCACTTT.

CDR3 in DNA: TGTGCCAGCAGGGATGGACTAGCGGGGCAGACCGGGGAGCTGTTTTTT. It encodes CASRDGLAGQTGELFF. The rearrangement uses TRBV28 and TRBJ2-2, with TRBD2 matching 12 bases. This CDR3 is built from 16 residues. Germline V CDR1 and CDR2: MDHEN, SYDVKM. Losses at the gene ends were 6 bases for V and 5 bases for J; bases not matched to a gene: 7.

This chain uses TRBV27 with TRBJ2-2, with TRBD1 identical over 7 bases. Germline V gives CDR1 MNHEY, CDR2 SMNVEV (reference sequence). The CDR3 spans 13 residues. Trimming cost V 10 bases and J 7 bases; bases outside gene matches: 9. CDR3 region: CATARQGIGELFF. The CDR3 nucleotides read TGTGCCACCGCAAGACAGGGAATCGGGGAGCTGTTTTTT.